This TCR beta chain was obtained from a study of early T cells in non-severe SARS-CoV-2 infection. Unique molecular identifiers were attached to individual cDNA molecules. Via MiXCR, TCRdb re-called the 5' RACE reads, giving one row per CDR3 protein. The sample records about 46,000 distinct CDR3 sequences, approximately 5.9% being singletons. This clonotype showed up many times. This receptor was obtained from an adult who was a healthcare worker with PCR-confirmed SARS-CoV-2 infection or an uninfected control (not recorded which). Source: whole blood, taken at baseline.

The CDR3 here is CSARVARGGDSNQPQHF. The CDR3 DNA follows: TGCAGTGCTAGAGTCGCAAGAGGGGGGGATAGCAATCAGCCCCAGCATTTT. The chain links TRBV20-1 to TRBJ1-5; tentatively, D is TRBD1 (6 bases). CDR3 length equals 17 residues. The V gene's germline CDR1 is DFQATT and CDR2 SNEGSKA (reference sequence). Trimming left V 1 base short and J 0 bases short, with 16 bases between.